The source of this T cell receptor (beta chain) is a study of early T cells in non-severe SARS-CoV-2 infection. TCRdb fed the 5' RACE reads into MiXCR, producing one record per CDR3 protein. This sample carries around 57,000 distinct CDR3 sequences, approximately 6% of them seen once, and the ten largest clones take roughly 3.5%. The CDR3 covers 15 residues. V was clipped by 0 bases and J by 9 bases; unmatched bases: 7. Germline V gene lookup returns CDR1 DFQATT and CDR2 SNEGSKA (reference sequence). This material consisted of whole blood, taken at baseline. This clonotype was sampled from an adult who was a healthcare worker with PCR-confirmed SARS-CoV-2 infection or an uninfected control (not recorded which). The chain combines TRBV20-1 with TRBJ2-1, with TRBD2 identical over 11 bases. The CDR3 DNA is TGCAGTGCTAGAGATCCCTTAGCGGGAGGGCTTGAGCAGTTCTTC. Translating it yields CSARDPLAGGLEQFF.